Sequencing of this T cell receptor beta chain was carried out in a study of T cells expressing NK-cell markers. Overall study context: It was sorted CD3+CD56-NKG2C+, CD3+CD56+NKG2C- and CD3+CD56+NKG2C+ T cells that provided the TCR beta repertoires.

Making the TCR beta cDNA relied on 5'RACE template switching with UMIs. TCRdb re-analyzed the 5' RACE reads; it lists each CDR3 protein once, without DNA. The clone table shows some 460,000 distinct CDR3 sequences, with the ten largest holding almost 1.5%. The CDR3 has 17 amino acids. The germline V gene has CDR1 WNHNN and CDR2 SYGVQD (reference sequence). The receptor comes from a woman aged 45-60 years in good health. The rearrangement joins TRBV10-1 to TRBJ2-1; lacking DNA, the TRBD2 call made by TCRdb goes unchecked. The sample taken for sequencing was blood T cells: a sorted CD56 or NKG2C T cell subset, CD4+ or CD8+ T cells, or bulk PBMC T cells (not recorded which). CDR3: CASSRLAGTSSYNEQFF.